Each of the 22 T cell receptor beta chains below was sequenced from the same sample in a study of T cells in Graves' hyperthyroidism and ophthalmopathy. The TCR beta CDR3 regions underwent amplification using RNA transcripts as the source. Initially, a first-round RT-PCR of the TCR CDR3 employed the HTBI primer set. TCRdb reprocessed the multiplex PCR reads via MiXCR and lists one record per CDR3 protein. The sample comprises about 550,000 distinct CDR3 sequences, about a fifth of which are singletons, and approximately 26% rests with the top ten. The material sequenced was blood. These receptors all stem from a man between 18 and 29 years old with Graves' hyperthyroidism.

This clonotype was counted at least ten times. V and J are TRBV19 and TRBJ1-2; 7 nucleotides match TRBD1. Germline assignment: CDR1 LNHDA and CDR2 SQIVND (reference sequence). The CDR3 spans 15 residues. V dropped 4 bases and J dropped 0; count of bases not matched to a gene: 5. Here the CDR3 reads CASSTGTASNYGYTF. In DNA, the CDR3 is TGTGCCAGTAGTACCGGGACAGCGTCTAACTATGGCTACACCTTC.

V and J are TRBV5-1 and TRBJ1-2; D is possibly TRBD1 (6 bases). Germline CDR1 SGHRS, CDR2 YFSETQ. The V end was cut by 3 bases, the J end by 2 bases, with 20 bases between. The CDR3 has 17 residues. CDR3 residues: CASSSGDNVGVNYGYTF. CDR3 DNA sequence: TGCGCCAGCAGCTCGGGGGACAACGTCGGAGTGAACTATGGCTACACCTTC.

This clonotype was found a few times. This chain's CDR3 is CASSPAWGGEYGYTF. For the CDR3, the DNA is TGTGCCAGCAGCCCCGCCTGGGGGGGAGAGTATGGCTACACCTTC. V and J are TRBV3-1 and TRBJ1-2, with D possibly matching TRBD1 (5 bases). This CDR3 contains 15 residues. Germline V lookup: CDR1 LGHDT, CDR2 YNNKEL (reference sequence). Trimming stripped 4 bases from V and 5 bases from J, with 17 bases between.

This clonotype was seen repeatedly, ten times or more. This chain uses TRBV20-1 with TRBJ1-5; the D is unclear. Germline V gene lookup returns CDR1 DFQATT and CDR2 SNEGSKA (reference sequence). The V end lost 6 bases, the J end lost 11 bases, and 23 bases lay between the germline ends. The CDR3 spans 14 residues. The CDR3 protein is CSAPSREGHMAQHF. The CDR3 DNA reads as TGCAGTGCCCCAAGCCGCGAGGGCCATATGGCCCAGCATTTT.

The V and J genes are TRBV24-1 and TRBJ2-7, with D perhaps matching TRBD1 (6 bases). V was shortened by 3 bases and J by 6 bases, with 11 bases between the two germline ends. CDR1 and CDR2 (germline): KGHDR, SFDVKD. The CDR3 has 13 residues. CDR3 in amino acids: CATSDLMGAEQYF. The CDR3 nucleotides read TGTGCCACCAGTGATCTCATGGGGGCCGAGCAGTACTTC.

Worth noting for this clonotype: The missing conserved phenylalanine or tryptophan at the end of this CDR3 makes a read error likely. The rearrangement uses TRBV9 and TRBJ2-2, with 7 bases identical to TRBD1. The germline V gene encodes CDR1 SGDLS and CDR2 YYNGEE. Germline trimming cut 0 bases from V and 6 bases from J; bases unmatched to any gene: 2. The length of the CDR3 is 14 residues. Written as DNA, the CDR3 is TGTGCCAGCAGCGTAGAGACAGGGTCCGGGGAGCTGTTTGTT. It encodes CASSVETGSGELFV.

The chain carries TRBV12-3 or TRBV12-4 and TRBJ1-2; D remains unclear. Trimming took 6 bases from V and 5 from J, leaving 13 bases between them. The CDR3 contains 13 residues. For the CDR3, the DNA is TGTGCCAGCAGCCCTCCTTCAGGATATGGCTACACCTTC. Protein product: CASSPPSGYGYTF.

This clonotype was seen ten or more times. The V gene is TRBV7-9, the J gene TRBJ2-6; D gene ambiguous. Germline CDR1 reads SEHNR; CDR2 reads FQNEAQ (reference sequence). The length of the CDR3 is 15 residues. The V gene lost 5 bases and the J gene lost 1 base, with 9 bases spanning the gap. DNA of the CDR3: TGTGCCAGCAGCCTATCTGAGTCTGGGGCCAACGTCCTGACTTTC. It is translated as CASSLSESGANVLTF.

The table lists this clonotype with a few counts. The chain carries TRBV7-9 and TRBJ2-7; D is unresolved. The CDR3 consists of 14 residues. Germline CDR1 is SEHNR and CDR2 is FQNEAQ (reference sequence). The V and J ends lost 4 bases and 0 bases respectively, with 10 bases between them. The CDR3 region is CASSSGANSYEQYF. CDR3 in DNA: TGTGCCAGCAGCTCGGGTGCTAACTCCTACGAGCAGTACTTC.

This sequence joins TRBV2 and TRBJ1-5; possible D gene TRBD1, 6 bases. With 6 bases removed from V and 4 bases from J, the gap between germline ends came to 16 bases. The germline V gene encodes CDR1 SNHLY and CDR2 FYNNEI. The CDR3 has 15 residues. This CDR3 is CASRTVEGVNQPQHF. The CDR3, as DNA: TGTGCCAGCAGAACCGTCGAGGGGGTTAATCAGCCCCAGCATTTT.

This clonotype has at least ten counts. The rearrangement uses TRBV6-1 and TRBJ1-1, with TRBD1 matching 8 bases. The CDR3 covers 13 residues. Losses at the gene ends were 10 bases for V and 6 bases for J; bases not matched to a gene: 10. From germline, CDR1 is MNHNS and CDR2 SASEGT. The DNA of the CDR3 is TGTGCCACCAGGGGGCCCGGGGGCGCTGAAGCTTTCTTT. Its protein product is CATRGPGGAEAFF.

A note on this clonotype: With a much larger clone just one base away, this may be a read error. The conserved final phenylalanine or tryptophan is absent from the CDR3, which likely points to a read error. The gene calls are TRBV30 and TRBJ2-7; 9 bases agree with TRBD2. CDR1 is GTSNPN, CDR2 SVGIG, per germline (reference sequence). The CDR3 length is 13 residues. The V segment lost 5 bases and the J segment 4 bases; nucleotides outside the gene matches: 6. The CDR3: CAWSLAGPYEQYL. CDR3 in DNA: TGTGCCTGGTCACTAGCGGGCCCATACGAGCAGTACTTG.

This clonotype was counted between two and nine times. J is TRBJ1-2 and V is TRBV5-1, with 7 bases that match TRBD1. V lost 4 bases, J lost 4 bases, and 10 bases stayed unmatched. The CDR3 spans 15 residues. The germline CDR1 and CDR2 sequences are SGHRS and YFSETQ. This CDR3 reads CASSLTGTVPYGYTF. CDR3 coding DNA: TGCGCCAGCAGCCTGACCGGGACAGTGCCCTATGGCTACACCTTC.

The chain recombines TRBV6-1 with TRBJ2-7, with D uncertain. Germline lookup yields CDR1 MNHNS and CDR2 SASEGT. The CDR3 runs 11 residues. V shed 5 bases and J shed 5 bases, with 7 bases lying between them. DNA for the CDR3: TGTGCCAGCAGTCGCTTAGACGAGCAGTACTTC. This sequence encodes CASSRLDEQYF.

This chain connects TRBV19 to TRBJ1-2, with D possibly matching TRBD1 (5 bases). CDR1 is LNHDA and CDR2 is SQIVND in the germline V gene (reference sequence). The CDR3 contains 12 residues. Trimming removed 2 bases at V and 6 bases at J, with 7 bases between. The CDR3 loop reads CASSITGDGYTF. The CDR3 DNA follows: TGTGCCAGTAGTATAACGGGGGATGGCTACACCTTC.

Only a few counts were recorded for this clonotype. This chain links TRBV3-1 with TRBJ2-5; 8 bases are shared with TRBD2. The length of the CDR3 is 14 residues. After removal of 4 bases from V and 8 bases from J, the junction contained 9 bases not matched to a gene. Per germline, CDR1 LGHDT and CDR2 YNNKEL (reference sequence). CDR3 coding DNA: TGTGCCAGCAGCCGGGTAACGGGGGGGCAAACCCAGTACTTC. It yields the protein CASSRVTGGQTQYF.

This clonotype was observed at least ten times. The CDR3 DNA is TGTGCCAGCACCAGGACGACAGGACGGAATGGCTACACCTTC. This translates into CASTRTTGRNGYTF. The chain couples TRBV28 to TRBJ1-2; D is perhaps TRBD1 (6 bases). The CDR3 spans 14 residues. Germline V CDR1 and CDR2: MDHEN, SYDVKM. The ends were cut back, 7 bases at V and 6 bases at J, with 18 bases in the middle.

At least ten counts were recorded for this clonotype. The rearrangement joins TRBV13 to TRBJ2-5; no reliable D call. This CDR3 has 14 residues. Germline lookup yields CDR1 PRHDT and CDR2 FYEKMQ (reference sequence). Trimming shortened V by 1 base and J by 1 base, and 7 bases separated the two germline ends. The CDR3 protein is CASSLVGPQETQYF. CDR3 sequence (DNA): TGTGCCAGCAGCTTAGTAGGCCCCCAAGAGACCCAGTACTTC.

The genes are TRBV30 and TRBJ2-6, with D perhaps TRBD1 (6 bases). The CDR3 runs to 17 residues. Germline V gene lookup returns CDR1 GTSNPN and CDR2 SVGIG (reference sequence). Trimming took off 1 base at V and 0 bases at J, with 13 bases between the two ends. The CDR3 is CAWSGTNRVSGANVLTF. CDR3 DNA sequence: TGTGCCTGGAGTGGAACCAACAGGGTCTCTGGGGCCAACGTCCTGACTTTC.

The J gene is TRBJ2-7, the V gene TRBV7-8, with TRBD1 matching 8 bases. Germline V gene sequence: CDR1 SGHVS, CDR2 FQNEAQ. J gave up 6 bases and V 5 bases, and 6 bases lay outside the gene matches. The CDR3 consists of 13 residues. In DNA form, the CDR3 reads TGTGCCAGCAGCGGCAGGGGGCAGGGCGAGCAGTACTTC. Translating gives CASSGRGQGEQYF.

About this clonotype: A much larger clone is a single base away; this may be a read error. J is TRBJ1-1 and V is TRBV6-1; TRBD1 matches 8 bases. The germline V gene has CDR1 MNHNS and CDR2 SASEGT. This CDR3 has 15 residues. CDR3 protein: CASSLTRDRLTEPFF. The CDR3 DNA is TGTGCCAGCAGCCTTACCCGGGACAGGCTTACTGAACCTTTCTTT.

This clonotype was detected ten times or more. The chain joins TRBV19 to TRBJ1-5; no definite D call. The germline V gene encodes CDR1 LNHDA and CDR2 SQIVND (reference sequence). Trimming removed 8 bases at V and 6 bases at J, with 11 bases between. The CDR3 is 12 amino acids. The CDR3 nucleotides read TGTGCCAGTGGAGTAGAAGCTCAGCCCCAGCATTTT. Translation gives CASGVEAQPQHF.